These 13 T cell receptor beta chains came from one sample sequenced in a study of blood T cell repertoires in COVID-19. Libraries were prepared by immunoSEQ multiplex PCR; TCRdb keeps only in-frame clonotypes and omits some of them. This table holds about 300,000 clones, about 91% found once. The sequenced sample was peripheral blood. The receptors were sampled from a woman aged 25 to 39 who had recovered from COVID-19.

Points on this clone: This CDR3 is also generated by other DNA sequences in the sample. This chain joins TRBV28 and TRBJ1-5; D ambiguous. The V gene lost 5 bases and the J gene lost 2 bases, with 7 bases spanning the gap. This CDR3 spans 13 amino acids. The germline gives CDR1 MDHEN, CDR2 SYDVKM. The CDR3 nucleotides are TGTGCCAGCAGTCCCCCAGGCAATCAGCCCCAGCATTTT. Its translation is CASSPPGNQPQHF.

The V call is TRBV2, the J call TRBJ2-3; 14 nucleotides line up with TRBD2. Trimming removed 6 bases from V and 6 bases from J; junction bases left unmatched: 5. Germline values: CDR1 SNHLY, CDR2 FYNNEI. CDR3 length: 15 amino acids. The CDR3 region is CASRMTSGGADTQYF. In DNA form, the CDR3 reads TGTGCCAGCAGGATGACTAGCGGGGGGGCGGATACGCAGTATTTT.

DNA of the CDR3: TGTGCCAGCAGTCACGACAGGGTTAGCACAGATACGCAGTATTTT. Encoded protein: CASSHDRVSTDTQYF. This sequence joins TRBV2 and TRBJ2-3, with 7 nucleotides matching TRBD1. CDR1 and CDR2 (germline): SNHLY, FYNNEI. The ends lost 5 bases at V and 0 bases at J; junction bases unmatched: 5. CDR3 length: 15 residues.

The chain employs TRBV4-2 and TRBJ1-1; TRBD1 aligns across 7 bases. Germline V gene sequence: CDR1 LGHNA, CDR2 YNFKEQ. The CDR3 is made up of 16 amino acids. The junction had 6 bases not matched to a gene; V was cut back by 0 bases and J by 2 bases. CDR3 DNA sequence: TGTGCCAGCAGCCAAGATCCCCGGACAGGTAACACTGAAGCTTTCTTT. This sequence encodes CASSQDPRTGNTEAFF.

This chain joins TRBV5-5 and TRBJ1-6; 7 positions match TRBD1. In germline, CDR1 is SGHKS, CDR2 YYEKEE (reference sequence). The CDR3 runs 15 residues. J gave up 10 bases and V 4 bases, and 11 bases lay outside the gene matches. The CDR3 is CASSIPQGKGSPLHF. The CDR3 DNA is TGTGCCAGCAGCATACCACAGGGGAAAGGGTCACCCCTCCACTTT.

This clone was seen a few times. V and J are TRBV21-1 and TRBJ1-5; the table names TRBD1, a call not compared with the DNA. TRBV21-1 is marked as a pseudogene. This CDR3 region has 18 residues. This CDR3 reads CASSKESRGLGHNQPQHF. CDR3 bases: TGTGCCAGCAGCAAAGAGAGCAGGGGGTTGGGTCACAATCAGCCCCAGCATTTT.

This clone has only a few counts. The chain couples TRBV18 to TRBJ2-7; D is undetermined. Germline assignment: CDR1 KGHSH and CDR2 LQKENI. CDR3 length: 14 amino acids. V was trimmed by 4 bases and J by 5 bases, leaving 15 bases between them. CDR3 in DNA: TGTGCCAGCTCACTAAATCACGAGTCCCACGAGCAGTACTTC. This codes for CASSLNHESHEQYF.

Notes on this clone: The germline gene is not matched at one end of the junction; a read error may be the cause. This chain connects TRBV7-3 to TRBJ2-7, with unresolved D. The CDR3 is 13 amino acids. Germline-derived CDR1 and CDR2 are SGHTA and FQGTGA. DNA of the CDR3: TGTGCCAGCAGCTTACAGGCTTCCTCCGAGCAGTACTTC. It encodes CASSLQASSEQYF.

This clone was detected once. The CDR3 spells CASSPLSGLEETQYF. The DNA for the CDR3 is TGTGCCAGCAGCCCCCTTTCGGGACTAGAGGAGACCCAGTACTTC. The chain uses TRBV7-7 and TRBJ2-5; 8 bases map to TRBD2. This CDR3 has 15 amino acids. CDR1 and CDR2 (germline): SSHAT, FNYEAQ (reference sequence). Germline trimming cut 5 bases from V and 5 bases from J; bases unmatched to any gene: 10.

The chain employs TRBV6-1 and TRBJ1-5; weak D call: TRBD1 (5 bases). This CDR3 is 16 amino acids long. Trimming took 0 bases from V and 10 from J, leaving 19 bases between them. Germline CDR1 MNHNS, CDR2 SASEGT. The CDR3 nucleotides are TGTGCCAGCAGTGAAGCGCATGGGGATGGGGCGTACCCCCAGCATTTT. It encodes CASSEAHGDGAYPQHF.

V and J are TRBV19 and TRBJ2-1, with 8 bases fitting TRBD1. V was pared by 6 bases and J by 2 bases, with 6 bases of the junction left unmatched. Looked up from germline, CDR1 is LNHDA and CDR2 is SQIVND (reference sequence). There are 15 residues in the CDR3. DNA of the CDR3: TGTGCCAGTAGGGTGACAGGGGACCCCTACAATGAGCAGTTCTTC. It codes for CASRVTGDPYNEQFF.

The chain couples TRBV18 to TRBJ1-3; D unclear. Per the germline V gene, CDR1 is KGHSH and CDR2 is LQKENI. This CDR3 has 15 residues. The V end was cut by 3 bases, the J end by 3 bases, with 12 bases between. CDR3 DNA sequence: TGTGCCAGCTCACCTACGAGGAAGGTTGGAAACACCATATATTTT. Translation: CASSPTRKVGNTIYF.

This sequence joins TRBV5-1 and TRBJ2-7, with 10 bases identical to TRBD1. The CDR3 loop spans 13 amino acids. Germline CDR1 and CDR2: SGHRS and YFSETQ. Losses at the gene ends were 3 bases for V and 5 bases for J; bases not matched to a gene: 2. CDR3 in amino acids: CASSSTGGNEQYF. The CDR3 DNA reads TGCGCCAGCAGCTCGACAGGGGGCAACGAGCAGTACTTC.